A single sample is the source of the 16 T cell receptor beta chains below, sequenced in a study of shared clonotypes between healthy human individuals. Terminally differentiated effector memory CD45RA+ cells were excluded by CCR7 positive selection of CD45RO-negative cells. Sequenced by immunoSEQ multiplex PCR; TCRdb stores in-frame clones only, minus some. The table includes around 650,000 clones, about 96% detected once. The sample taken for sequencing was naive CD8+ T cells sorted from blood. These receptors were collected from a woman aged 25 to 39 in good health.

The CDR3 bases are TGTGCAACCCGGGCACCACCGCAAGAGACCCAGTACTTC. It yields the protein CATRAPPQETQYF. The gene calls are TRBV28 and TRBJ2-5; no clear D gene. The CDR3 is 13 amino acids. Germline assignment: CDR1 MDHEN and CDR2 SYDVKM. Combining the CDR3 with reference TRBV28 and TRBJ2-5 gives the whole variable domain DVKVTQSSRYLVKRTGEKVFLECVQDMDHENMFWYRQDPGLGLRLIYFSYDVKMKEKGDIPEGYSVSREKKERFSLILESASTNQTSMYLCATRAPPQETQYFGPGTRLLVL.

This sequence joins TRBV27 and TRBJ2-7; no firm D call. V was pared by 4 bases and J by 4 bases, with 11 bases between. CDR3 length: 13 residues. In germline, CDR1 is MNHEY, CDR2 SMNVEV (reference sequence). CDR3 sequence (DNA): TGTGCCAGCAGTTACGACAAGACTTACGAGCAGTACTTC. This encodes CASSYDKTYEQYF.

This chain links TRBV28 with TRBJ1-4; 7 bases are shared with TRBD1. This CDR3 has 14 residues. Germline CDR1 reads MDHEN; CDR2 reads SYDVKM. Trimming took 4 bases from V and 7 from J; bases not matched to a gene: 6. CDR3 protein: CASSSANRGEKLFF. The CDR3 nucleotides read TGTGCCAGCAGTTCGGCGAACAGGGGTGAAAAACTGTTTTTT. Using reference TRBV28 and TRBJ1-4 for the parts outside the CDR3, the full variable domain is DVKVTQSSRYLVKRTGEKVFLECVQDMDHENMFWYRQDPGLGLRLIYFSYDVKMKEKGDIPEGYSVSREKKERFSLILESASTNQTSMYLCASSSANRGEKLFFGSGTQLSVL.

This clone appeared once. V usage is TRBV2 and J usage is TRBJ2-7; TRBD1 agrees at 11 bases. The CDR3 has 16 amino acids. The germline V gene has CDR1 SNHLY and CDR2 FYNNEI. After removal of 7 bases from V and 5 bases from J, the junction contained 13 bases not matched to a gene. Here the CDR3 DNA reads TGTGCCAGCAATCCTAGGGGGGACAGGGGGTACAACGAGCAGTACTTC. This codes for CASNPRGDRGYNEQYF.

The rearrangement joins TRBV29-1 to TRBJ1-1; D unresolved. This CDR3 comprises 12 residues. V was cut by 7 bases and J by 7 bases, with 16 bases left in between. Germline lookup yields CDR1 SQVTM and CDR2 ANQGSEA. CDR3 sequence: CSDLGRRYEAFF. The CDR3 DNA is TGCAGCGACCTCGGACGGAGATATGAAGCTTTCTTT.

The CDR3 loop is CASSSEGPYNEQFF. In DNA, the CDR3 is TGTGCCAGCAGCTCGGAGGGCCCCTACAATGAGCAGTTCTTC. The rearrangement links TRBV7-9 to TRBJ2-1, with D possibly matching TRBD2 (6 bases). V lost 4 bases and J lost 2, with 9 bases in between. The CDR3 totals 14 residues. Germline V gives CDR1 SEHNR, CDR2 FQNEAQ (reference sequence).

The chain is built from TRBV6-1 and TRBJ2-7; D not certain. The CDR3 runs 11 residues. Germline V lookup: CDR1 MNHNS, CDR2 SASEGT. Trimming shortened V by 4 bases and J by 3 bases, and 4 bases separated the two germline ends. Here the CDR3 DNA reads TGTGCCAGCAGTGGGAACTACGAGCAGTACTTC. Translated: CASSGNYEQYF.

This clone was seen once. The chain joins TRBV6-5 to TRBJ2-1; weak D call: TRBD2 (5 bases). The CDR3 extends over 14 amino acids. Trimming cost V 2 bases and J 5 bases, with 10 bases left between them. The germline V gene has CDR1 MNHEY and CDR2 SVGAGI. The CDR3: CASSYGASNNEQFF. The CDR3 DNA reads as TGTGCCAGCAGTTACGGTGCTAGCAACAATGAGCAGTTCTTC.

A remark on this clone: Other nucleotide sequences from this sample produce the same CDR3. The J gene is TRBJ2-7, the V gene TRBV6-1; 14 nucleotides line up with TRBD2. V shed 3 bases and J 2 bases; nucleotides not matched to a gene: 0. From germline, CDR1 is MNHNS and CDR2 SASEGT. The CDR3 covers 15 residues. The CDR3 is CASSEGLAGAYEQYF. CDR3 nucleotide sequence: TGTGCCAGCAGTGAGGGACTAGCGGGAGCCTACGAGCAGTACTTC.

V is TRBV5-6 and J is TRBJ1-2; D is perhaps TRBD1 (6 bases). CDR1 and CDR2 (germline): SGHDT, YYEEEE. V was pared by 2 bases and J by 2 bases, with 19 bases between. The CDR3 loop spans 17 amino acids. The CDR3, as DNA: TGTGCCAGCAGCTTTGACAGGTTTGAGGGTAGGAACTATGGCTACACCTTC. Protein product: CASSFDRFEGRNYGYTF.

The chain links TRBV11-2 to TRBJ2-2; D is perhaps TRBD1 (5 bases). CDR1 is SGHAT and CDR2 is FQNNGV in the germline V gene. This CDR3 is built from 16 residues. V was shortened by 4 bases and J by 1 base, with 13 bases between the two germline ends. As DNA, the CDR3 is TGTGCCAGCAGCTCAATCCAGGGTAGGAACACCGGGGAGCTGTTTTTT. It yields the protein CASSSIQGRNTGELFF.

This chain uses TRBV5-4 with TRBJ2-7, with a weak D call TRBD2 (7 bases). Trimming left V 2 bases short and J 1 base short, with 10 bases between. The CDR3 runs to 14 residues. CDR1 is SGHNT, CDR2 YYREEE, per germline (reference sequence). This CDR3 is CASSFRGASYEQYF. The CDR3 bases are TGTGCCAGCAGCTTTCGGGGGGCATCCTACGAGCAGTACTTC.

The chain combines TRBV9 with TRBJ2-1, with no clear D. With 3 bases removed from V and 3 bases from J, the gap between germline ends came to 4 bases. CDR1 SGDLS and CDR2 YYNGEE come from the germline V gene. This CDR3 contains 12 residues. CDR3 region: CASSAHYNEQFF. CDR3 DNA: TGTGCCAGCAGCGCACACTACAATGAGCAGTTCTTC.

The chain carries TRBV27 and TRBJ2-5; D is unclear. The DNA end is more similar to TRBJ2-7, so the J call may be wrong. CDR1 and CDR2 from the germline V gene are MNHEY and SMNVEV (reference sequence). CDR3 length: 13 residues. The CDR3 DNA is TGTGCCAGCAGTTTCGCAGAAACCTACGAGCAGTACTTC. Translated, it gives CASSFAETYEQYF.

This clone was recorded once. This CDR3 is CASSLTRATNEKLFF. Written as DNA, the CDR3 is TGTGCCAGCAGTCTCACTCGTGCAACTAATGAAAAACTGTTTTTT. This sequence joins TRBV28 and TRBJ1-4; D is undetermined. The germline gives CDR1 MDHEN, CDR2 SYDVKM. The CDR3 is 15 residues long. The V and J ends lost 5 bases and 0 bases respectively, with 10 bases between them.

The chain employs TRBV5-4 and TRBJ1-1; possible D gene TRBD1, 5 bases. The CDR3 extends over 15 amino acids. From germline, CDR1 is SGHNT and CDR2 YYREEE (reference sequence). V shed 3 bases and J shed 7 bases, with 19 bases lying between them. The CDR3: CASSSTVEGWSEAFF. CDR3 sequence (DNA): TGTGCCAGCAGCTCTACAGTGGAGGGGTGGAGTGAAGCTTTCTTT.